These 30 T cell receptor beta chains were sequenced from one sample in a study of response to subunit inactivated influenza vaccine. TCRdb re-called the RT-PCR reads through MiXCR, storing one row per CDR3 protein. The table lists 170,000 or so distinct CDR3 sequences, around 10% of them singletons, with around 33% in the top ten. The sample consisted of CD8+ T cells sorted from PBMCs, taken about 24 months after vaccination. The source is a man between 50 and 69 years old who received an inactivated influenza vaccine.

This clonotype appeared a few times. V usage is TRBV13 and J usage is TRBJ2-1, with D perhaps matching TRBD2 (7 bases). From germline, CDR1 is PRHDT and CDR2 FYEKMQ (reference sequence). This CDR3 contains 16 residues. V lost 4 bases and J lost 2, with 15 bases in between. CDR3 coding DNA: TGTGCCAGCAGCTCGGTAGGGGGGGGAACCTACAATGAGCAGTTCTTC. Amino acids: CASSSVGGGTYNEQFF.

This clonotype was detected many times. V is TRBV6-4 and J is TRBJ2-3; 7 nucleotides agree with TRBD1. The J segment lost 2 bases and the V segment lost 5 bases, leaving 10 bases of the junction unmatched. The V gene's germline CDR1 is MRHNA and CDR2 SNTAGT. This CDR3 is built from 16 residues. In nucleotides, the CDR3 is TGTGCCAGCAGTCCAACCGGGACAGACCCCACAGATACGCAGTATTTT. Protein sequence: CASSPTGTDPTDTQYF.

In this sample, this clonotype turned up many times. This rearrangement joins TRBV4-3 to TRBJ2-1; TRBD2 aligns across 9 bases. The germline V gene has CDR1 LGHNA and CDR2 YSLEER. Trimming removed 3 bases from V and 8 bases from J; junction bases left unmatched: 17. The CDR3 runs to 18 residues. CDR3 sequence reads: CASSQVTRLAGLGDEQFF. As DNA, the CDR3 is TGCGCCAGCAGCCAGGTTACCCGGCTAGCGGGGCTCGGTGATGAGCAGTTCTTC.

For the CDR3, the DNA is TGTGCCAGCAGTGATCGAGCTTCCCACGAGCAGTACTTC. Its translation is CASSDRASHEQYF. The genes are TRBV25-1 and TRBJ2-7; no definite D call. The CDR3 consists of 13 residues. The V gene's germline CDR1 is MGHDK and CDR2 SYGVNS. The V and J ends lost 3 bases and 5 bases respectively, with 11 bases between them.

V is TRBV6-2 or TRBV6-3 and J is TRBJ2-7, with D perhaps being TRBD1 or TRBD2 (5 bases each). The CDR3 covers 13 residues. Germline loops: CDR1 MNHEY, CDR2 SVGEGT. V was shortened by 7 bases and J by 6 bases, with 16 bases between the two germline ends. Here the CDR3 reads CASTLGTDTEQYF. The CDR3 nucleotides read TGTGCCAGCACCCTCGGGACGGATACCGAGCAGTACTTC.

The sample holds many counts of this clonotype. The chain joins TRBV12-3 or TRBV12-4 to TRBJ2-3; D ambiguous. V was cut by 7 bases and J by 2 bases, with 13 bases left in between. CDR3 length: 14 residues. CDR3 region: CASNPFGPTDTQYF. CDR3 in DNA: TGTGCCAGCAATCCATTTGGGCCCACAGATACGCAGTATTTT.

This clonotype was seen more than once but under ten times. The CDR3 reads CSVNTDTQYF. Written as DNA, the CDR3 is TGCAGCGTCAACACAGATACGCAGTATTTT. This chain uses TRBV29-1 with TRBJ2-3; D ambiguous. The germline V and J ends were trimmed by 6 bases and 2 bases, with 3 bases remaining between them. Germline V CDR1 and CDR2: SQVTM, ANQGSEA. This CDR3 is built from 10 residues.

With respect to this clonotype: A much more abundant neighbour one base away suggests this may be a read error. V usage is TRBV24-1 and J usage is TRBJ2-1; D is unclear. V lost 4 bases to trimming and J lost 6 bases, with 12 bases between them. CDR1 KGHDR and CDR2 SFDVKD come from the germline V gene. The CDR3 totals 14 residues. The CDR3 DNA sequence: TGTGCCACCAGTGACCTGATTCGGGCCAATGAGCAGTTCTTC. This sequence encodes CATSDLIRANEQFF.

Concerning this clonotype: The conserved phenylalanine or tryptophan normally closing the CDR3 is absent here, so this likely arose from a read error. The rearrangement joins TRBV11-2 to TRBJ2-5; D not certain. CDR1 is SGHAT and CDR2 is FQNNGV in the germline V gene. The CDR3 runs to 15 residues. The V end was cut by 0 bases, the J end by 5 bases, with 13 bases between. CDR3 amino acids: CASSLEIATQETQYS. The CDR3 nucleotides read TGTGCCAGCAGCTTAGAAATTGCGACACAGGAGACCCAGTACTCC.

The chain carries TRBV25-1 and TRBJ2-7, with unresolved D. CDR3 length: 14 residues. The germline V gene has CDR1 MGHDK and CDR2 SYGVNS. Between the trimmed V and J ends, which lost 1 base and 8 bases, there was a span of 15 bases. The CDR3 region is CASSESAGNPKQYF. For the CDR3, the DNA is TGTGCCAGCAGTGAATCCGCAGGTAATCCTAAGCAGTACTTC.

There are a few counts of this clonotype. The rearrangement uses TRBV4-2 and TRBJ1-5; unclear D gene. The germline CDR1 and CDR2 sequences are LGHNA and YNFKEQ. The V end was cut by 0 bases, the J end by 0 bases, with 9 bases between. The CDR3 contains 16 residues. The CDR3 DNA reads as TGTGCCAGCAGCCAAGAACAGAGCTATAGCAATCAGCCCCAGCATTTT. As protein: CASSQEQSYSNQPQHF.

In its sample, this clonotype was seen a few times. DNA of the CDR3: TGTGCCAGCAGTCCCCCGGACATCTACGAGCAGTACTTC. Translated: CASSPPDIYEQYF. V usage is TRBV28 and J usage is TRBJ2-7; perhaps TRBD1 as D (5 bases). Trimming cost V 5 bases and J 3 bases, with 11 bases left between them. The CDR3 has 13 amino acids. CDR1 and CDR2 (germline): MDHEN, SYDVKM.

The chain employs TRBV12-3 or TRBV12-4 and TRBJ2-7; tentatively, D is TRBD2 (6 bases). CDR3 length: 18 amino acids. V lost 0 bases and J lost 0, with 18 bases in between. The CDR3: CASSLALLGTGVSYEQYF. DNA of the CDR3: TGTGCCAGCAGTTTAGCGCTTTTAGGGACTGGGGTCTCCTACGAGCAGTACTTC.

The rearrangement links TRBV12-3 or TRBV12-4 to TRBJ2-3; D not certain. The V gene lost 1 base and the J gene lost 2 bases, with 13 bases spanning the gap. The CDR3 has 16 residues. The CDR3 loop reads CASSLGGFSLTDTQYF. The CDR3 coding sequence is TGTGCCAGCAGTTTAGGAGGTTTCTCTCTCACAGATACGCAGTATTTT.

This clonotype was seen more than once but under ten times. The CDR3 loop reads CASSVGGGLQPQHF. CDR3 DNA sequence: TGTGCCAGTAGTGTAGGGGGGGGCCTTCAGCCCCAGCATTTT. The gene calls are TRBV19 and TRBJ1-5; tentatively, D is TRBD1 (6 bases). V gave up 5 bases and J gave up 6 bases, with 14 bases separating them. CDR3 size: 14 residues. Germline V lookup: CDR1 LNHDA, CDR2 SQIVND (reference sequence).

This clonotype has only a few counts. The chain links TRBV11-1 to TRBJ1-1; 11 bases fit TRBD1. The CDR3 is 19 residues long. J gave up 3 bases and V 1 base, and 13 bases lay outside the gene matches. CDR1 is SGHAT and CDR2 is FQDESV in the germline V gene (reference sequence). CDR3 sequence: CASSLDGWDRGIEDTEAFF. For the CDR3, the DNA is TGTGCCAGCAGCTTAGACGGTTGGGACAGGGGGATCGAGGACACTGAAGCTTTCTTT.

The gene calls are TRBV20-1 and TRBJ2-1, with D perhaps TRBD2 (6 bases). The CDR3 has 12 amino acids. Germline V gene data show CDR1 as DFQATT and CDR2 as SNEGSKA (reference sequence). Trimming took 7 bases from V and 2 from J, leaving 9 bases between them. The CDR3 region has the DNA TGCAGTGTCGAGCGGGCCTACAATGAGCAGTTCTTC. It encodes CSVERAYNEQFF.

This clonotype has a count of ten or more. DNA of the CDR3: TGTGCCAGCAGTTACTCAGGGTTAGCGGACCTCTACAATGAGCAGTTCTTC. It codes for CASSYSGLADLYNEQFF. V gene TRBV6-5 combines with J gene TRBJ2-1, with D possibly TRBD2 on 6 matching bases. V was shortened by 0 bases and J by 3 bases, with 15 bases between the two germline ends. This CDR3 region has 17 residues. Germline assignment: CDR1 MNHEY and CDR2 SVGAGI.

The sample holds a few counts of this clonotype. The chain couples TRBV4-2 to TRBJ2-7; 9 nucleotides match TRBD2. This CDR3 spans 17 amino acids. Germline V gene lookup returns CDR1 LGHNA and CDR2 YNFKEQ. The junction had 8 bases not matched to a gene; V was cut back by 0 bases and J by 2 bases. CDR3 loop: CASSQEGAVAGAYEQYF. The CDR3 bases are TGTGCCAGCAGCCAAGAAGGGGCGGTAGCGGGAGCCTACGAGCAGTACTTC.

The table lists this clonotype with a few counts. The rearrangement links TRBV5-1 to TRBJ2-2; 7 bases fit TRBD1. Germline loops: CDR1 SGHRS, CDR2 YFSETQ. The V and J ends lost 4 bases and 4 bases, in that order; junction bases with no gene match: 10. The CDR3 has 16 residues. The CDR3 loop is CASSQPDRDGTGELFF. CDR3 bases: TGCGCCAGCAGCCAACCCGACAGGGATGGCACCGGGGAGCTGTTTTTT.

This clonotype showed up many times. The chain uses TRBV27 and TRBJ2-6; no clear D gene. V lost 7 bases, J lost 0 bases, and 19 bases lay in between. This CDR3 comprises 18 residues. The germline V gene has CDR1 MNHEY and CDR2 SMNVEV (reference sequence). The CDR3 DNA follows: TGTGCCAGCACCCTCTTGGACCATTTTTTCTCTGGGGCCAACGTCCTGACTTTC. Its protein product is CASTLLDHFFSGANVLTF.

V is TRBV24-1 and J is TRBJ2-3; 7 nucleotides line up with TRBD1. The V gene end was trimmed by 4 bases and the J gene end by 2 bases; junction bases not matched to a gene: 8. Germline V gene data show CDR1 as KGHDR and CDR2 as SFDVKD. The CDR3 runs to 16 residues. CDR3 in amino acids: CATSERTGGSTDTQYF. CDR3 bases: TGTGCCACCAGTGAACGGACAGGCGGCTCCACAGATACGCAGTATTTT.

This clonotype was found a few times. This chain joins TRBV6-1 and TRBJ2-1; maybe TRBD1 (6 bases). Germline V CDR1 and CDR2: MNHNS, SASEGT. Trimming shortened V by 7 bases and J by 5 bases, and 18 bases separated the two germline ends. The CDR3 is made up of 15 amino acids. For the CDR3, the DNA is TGTGCCAGCAACCCCGGGTCGGACAGAGACAATGAGCAGTTCTTC. It is translated as CASNPGSDRDNEQFF.

This clonotype has more than one count but fewer than ten. The chain recombines TRBV28 with TRBJ2-3, with TRBD2 matching 11 bases. The CDR3 has 17 residues. The V and J ends lost 1 base and 4 bases, in that order; junction bases with no gene match: 7. Germline V gene data show CDR1 as MDHEN and CDR2 as SYDVKM. CDR3 loop: CASSLLTSGVGADTQYF. The CDR3 DNA follows: TGTGCCAGCAGTTTATTGACTAGCGGGGTCGGCGCAGATACGCAGTATTTT.

This clonotype was observed at least ten times. The junction shows a germline mismatch at one end, possibly a read error. The chain uses TRBV12-3 or TRBV12-4 and TRBJ1-1, with D possibly matching TRBD1 (6 bases). There are 18 residues in the CDR3. The chain's CDR3 is CASSFGAPLTGLNAEAFF. DNA of the CDR3: TGTGCCAGCAGTTTTGGGGCACCCTTGACAGGCCTGAACGCTGAAGCTTTCTTT.

This chain uses TRBV6-2 or TRBV6-3 with TRBJ2-1, with D perhaps TRBD2 (5 bases). V was pared by 8 bases and J by 2 bases, with 22 bases between. This CDR3 has 17 residues. Germline-derived CDR1 and CDR2 are MNHEY and SVGEGT. CDR3 residues: CASGTNRMGVAYNEQFF. For the CDR3, the DNA is TGTGCCAGCGGCACAAACCGAATGGGAGTGGCCTACAATGAGCAGTTCTTC.

In this sample, this clonotype turned up a few times. The chain uses TRBV20-1 and TRBJ2-7; 8 positions agree with TRBD2. The CDR3 runs to 16 residues. After removal of 0 bases from V and 0 bases from J, the junction contained 7 bases not matched to a gene. Looked up from germline, CDR1 is DFQATT and CDR2 is SNEGSKA (reference sequence). CDR3 amino acids: CSARDFIAGNSYEQYF. The CDR3 DNA reads as TGCAGTGCTAGAGATTTTATAGCGGGGAACTCCTACGAGCAGTACTTC.

This clonotype has a count of ten or more. The chain couples TRBV4-1 to TRBJ2-5, with D maybe TRBD2 (6 bases). The CDR3 length is 14 residues. CDR1 is MGHRA and CDR2 is YSYEKL in the germline V gene. Between the trimmed V and J ends, which lost 1 base and 5 bases, there was a span of 11 bases. DNA of the CDR3: TGCGCCAGCAGCCAAGGGCTAGCGTATGAGACCCAGTACTTC. It specifies CASSQGLAYETQYF.

This chain connects TRBV4-2 to TRBJ2-7; 7 bases fit TRBD2. Germline CDR1 and CDR2: LGHNA and YNFKEQ. Trimming at V came to 0 bases and at J to 5 bases, leaving 16 bases not matched to a gene. This CDR3 is built from 18 residues. CDR3 sequence (DNA): TGTGCCAGCAGCCAAGATGAGATTGGGACTACCCTGAGCCACGAGCAGTACTTC. Protein sequence: CASSQDEIGTTLSHEQYF.

This clonotype was counted at least ten times. The chain carries TRBV12-3 or TRBV12-4 and TRBJ1-5; possibly TRBD1 for D (5 bases). The CDR3 has 14 residues. Trimming shortened V by 5 bases and J by 3 bases, and 11 bases separated the two germline ends. DNA of the CDR3: TGTGCCAGCAGTCTCTGGGGACTCAATCAGCCCCAGCATTTT. Translated, it gives CASSLWGLNQPQHF.